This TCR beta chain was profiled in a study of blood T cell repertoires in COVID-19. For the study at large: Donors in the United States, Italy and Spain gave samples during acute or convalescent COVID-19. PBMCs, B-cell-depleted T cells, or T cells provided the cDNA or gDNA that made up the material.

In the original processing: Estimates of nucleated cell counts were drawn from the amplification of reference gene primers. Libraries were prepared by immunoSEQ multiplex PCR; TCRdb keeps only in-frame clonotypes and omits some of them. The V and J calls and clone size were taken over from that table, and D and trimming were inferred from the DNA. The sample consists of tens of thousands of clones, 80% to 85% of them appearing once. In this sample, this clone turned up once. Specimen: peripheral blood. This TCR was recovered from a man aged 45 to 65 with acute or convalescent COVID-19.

In DNA form, the CDR3 reads TGTGCCAGCAGACTAGGGTTAGGGAATTCACCCCTCCACTTT. This translates into CASRLGLGNSPLHF. The chain is built from TRBV3-1 (or the pseudogene TRBV3-2) and TRBJ1-6; no reliable D call. Germline V lookup: CDR1 LGHDT, CDR2 YNNKEL (reference sequence). V lost 6 bases to trimming and J lost 7 bases, with 13 bases between them. This CDR3 contains 14 residues.